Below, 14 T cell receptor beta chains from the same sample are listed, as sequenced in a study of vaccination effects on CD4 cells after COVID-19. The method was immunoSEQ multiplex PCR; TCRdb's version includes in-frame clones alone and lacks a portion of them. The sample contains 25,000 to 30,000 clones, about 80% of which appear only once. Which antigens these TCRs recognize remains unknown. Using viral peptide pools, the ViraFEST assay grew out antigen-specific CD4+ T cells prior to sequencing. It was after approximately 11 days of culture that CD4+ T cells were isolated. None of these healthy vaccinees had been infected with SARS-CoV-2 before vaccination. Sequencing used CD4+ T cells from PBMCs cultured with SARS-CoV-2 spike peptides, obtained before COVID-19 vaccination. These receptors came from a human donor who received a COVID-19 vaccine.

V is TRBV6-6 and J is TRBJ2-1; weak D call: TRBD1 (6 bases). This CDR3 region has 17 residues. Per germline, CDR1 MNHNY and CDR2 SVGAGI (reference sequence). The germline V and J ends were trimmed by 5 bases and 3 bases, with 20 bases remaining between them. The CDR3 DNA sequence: TGTGCCAGCAGTCCACAGGGAAGACAGGCCAGCTACAATGAGCAGTTCTTC. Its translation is CASSPQGRQASYNEQFF.

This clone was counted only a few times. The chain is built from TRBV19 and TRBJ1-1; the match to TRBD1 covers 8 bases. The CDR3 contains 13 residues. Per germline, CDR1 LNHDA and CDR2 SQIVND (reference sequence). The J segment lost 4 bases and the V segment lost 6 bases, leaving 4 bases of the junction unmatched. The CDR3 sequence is CASRHRGSTEAFF. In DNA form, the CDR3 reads TGTGCCAGTAGGCACAGGGGGAGCACTGAAGCTTTCTTT.

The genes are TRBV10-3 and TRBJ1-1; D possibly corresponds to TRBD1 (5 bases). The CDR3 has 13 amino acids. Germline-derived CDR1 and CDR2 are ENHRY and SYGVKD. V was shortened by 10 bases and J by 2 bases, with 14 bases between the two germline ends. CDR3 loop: CATGDAGNTEAFF. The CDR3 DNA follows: TGTGCCACCGGGGACGCTGGCAACACTGAAGCTTTCTTT.

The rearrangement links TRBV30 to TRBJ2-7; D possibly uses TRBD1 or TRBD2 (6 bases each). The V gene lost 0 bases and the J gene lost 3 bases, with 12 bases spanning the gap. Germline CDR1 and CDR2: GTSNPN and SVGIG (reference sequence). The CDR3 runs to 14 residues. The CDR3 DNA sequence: TGTGCCTGGAGTGTAGGAGGGGGAGTCTACGAGCAGTACTTC. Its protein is CAWSVGGGVYEQYF. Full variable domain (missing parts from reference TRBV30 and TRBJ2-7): SQTIHQWPATLVQPVGSPLSLECTVEGTSNPNLYWYRQAAGRGLQLLFYSVGIGQISSEVPQNLSASRPQDRQFILSSKKLLLSDSGFYLCAWSVGGGVYEQYFGPGTRLTVT.

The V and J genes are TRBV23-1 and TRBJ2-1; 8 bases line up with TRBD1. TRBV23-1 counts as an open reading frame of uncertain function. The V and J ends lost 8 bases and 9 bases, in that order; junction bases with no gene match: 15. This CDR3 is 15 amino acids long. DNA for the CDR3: TGCGCCAGCGGCCGACAGGGGCATAGAGTTCCTGAGCAGTTCTTC. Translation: CASGRQGHRVPEQFF.

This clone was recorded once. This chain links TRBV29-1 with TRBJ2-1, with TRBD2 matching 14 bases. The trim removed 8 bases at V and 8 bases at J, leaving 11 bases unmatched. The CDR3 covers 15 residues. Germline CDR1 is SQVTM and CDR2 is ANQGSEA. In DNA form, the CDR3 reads TGCAGCTCCCGAAAGGGACTAGCGGGAGTCGATGAGCAGTTCTTC. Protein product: CSSRKGLAGVDEQFF.

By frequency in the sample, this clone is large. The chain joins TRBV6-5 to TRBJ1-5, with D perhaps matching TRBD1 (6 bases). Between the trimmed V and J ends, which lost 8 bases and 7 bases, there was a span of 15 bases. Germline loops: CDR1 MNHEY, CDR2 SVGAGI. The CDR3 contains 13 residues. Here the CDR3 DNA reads TGTGCCAGCGTGGAACTAGGGGGACAGCCCCAGCATTTT. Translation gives CASVELGGQPQHF.

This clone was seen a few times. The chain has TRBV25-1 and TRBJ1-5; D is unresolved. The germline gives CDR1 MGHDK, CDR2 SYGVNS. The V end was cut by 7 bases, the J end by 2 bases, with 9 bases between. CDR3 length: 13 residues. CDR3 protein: CASKGHGNQPQHF. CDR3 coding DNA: TGTGCCAGCAAAGGGCATGGCAATCAGCCCCAGCATTTT.

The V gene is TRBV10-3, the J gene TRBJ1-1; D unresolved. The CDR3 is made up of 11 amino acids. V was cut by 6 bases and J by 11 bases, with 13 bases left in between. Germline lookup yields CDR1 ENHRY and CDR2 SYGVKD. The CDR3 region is CAIRDGVGAFF. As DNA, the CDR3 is TGTGCCATCAGAGACGGGGTTGGGGCTTTCTTT.

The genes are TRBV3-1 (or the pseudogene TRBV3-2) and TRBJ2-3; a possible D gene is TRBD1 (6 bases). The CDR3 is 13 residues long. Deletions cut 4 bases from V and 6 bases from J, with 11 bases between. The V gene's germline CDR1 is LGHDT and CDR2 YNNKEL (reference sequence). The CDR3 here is CASSPDSRDTQYF. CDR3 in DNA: TGTGCCAGCAGCCCGGACAGTCGCGATACGCAGTATTTT.

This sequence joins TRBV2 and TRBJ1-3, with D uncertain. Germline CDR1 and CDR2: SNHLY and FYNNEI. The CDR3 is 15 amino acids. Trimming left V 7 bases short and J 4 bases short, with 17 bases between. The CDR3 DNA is TGTGCCAGCACCGGCCCGGGCCGCCGAGGAAACACCATATATTTT. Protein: CASTGPGRRGNTIYF.

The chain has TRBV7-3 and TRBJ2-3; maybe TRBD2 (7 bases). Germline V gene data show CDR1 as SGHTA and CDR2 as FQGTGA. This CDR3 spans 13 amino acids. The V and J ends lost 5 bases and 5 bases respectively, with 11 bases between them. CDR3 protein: CASSGGGIDTQYF. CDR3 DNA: TGTGCCAGCAGCGGGGGGGGCATAGATACGCAGTATTTT.

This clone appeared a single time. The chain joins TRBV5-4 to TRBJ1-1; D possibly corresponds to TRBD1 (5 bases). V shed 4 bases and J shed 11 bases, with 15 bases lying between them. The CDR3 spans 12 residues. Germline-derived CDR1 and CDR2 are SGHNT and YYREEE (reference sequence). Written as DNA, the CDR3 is TGTGCCAGCAGCCTTGGTGTGGGGGAGGCTTTCTTT. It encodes CASSLGVGEAFF.

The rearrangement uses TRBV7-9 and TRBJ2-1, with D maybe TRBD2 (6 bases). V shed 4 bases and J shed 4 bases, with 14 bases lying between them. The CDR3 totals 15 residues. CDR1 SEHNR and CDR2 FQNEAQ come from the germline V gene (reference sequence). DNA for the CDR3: TGTGCCAGCAGCTCGCCCGGGAGCTTATACAATGAGCAGTTCTTC. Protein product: CASSSPGSLYNEQFF.